The rows below give T cell receptor beta chains drawn from one sample of a study of T cells in Graves' hyperthyroidism and ophthalmopathy. TCRdb itself ran the multiplex PCR reads through MiXCR, one entry per CDR3 protein. The sample shows hundreds of thousands of distinct CDR3 sequences, over 12% of them seen only once. The sample comprised blood. These receptors were taken from a woman aged 40 to 50 with Graves' ophthalmopathy. Each CDR3 is given with its conserved first and last residue. The D gene is left open where the match is weak. Clone size is not always given. Where it is, it says once, few, many or a class for expanded clones.

D gene: TRBD2
J gene: TRBJ2-5
clone size: many
V gene: TRBV12-3/TRBV12-4
CDR3 DNA: TGTGCCAGCAGCTCGGGACAAAGGACTAGCGGGAGGATGGAGACCCAGTACTTC
CDR3 protein: CASSSGQRTSGRMETQYF

D gene: TRBD1
J gene: TRBJ2-7
clone size: many
V gene: TRBV5-1
CDR3 DNA: TGCGCCAGCAGTTTGCCGGGACAGGGGGCAAGGGAGCAGTACTTC
CDR3 protein: CASSLPGQGAREQYF

D gene: -
J gene: TRBJ1-3
clone size: many
V gene: TRBV20-1
CDR3 DNA: TGCAGTGCTAGAGGGCCCGTCGGGGGAAACACCATATATTTT
CDR3 protein: CSARGPVGGNTIYF

D gene: -
J gene: TRBJ1-1
clone size: few
V gene: TRBV19
CDR3 DNA: TGTGCCAGTAGTTTGACCGGGGCAGAAGGGGCTTTCTTT
CDR3 protein: CASSLTGAEGAFF

D gene: -
J gene: TRBJ1-5
clone size: -
V gene: TRBV6-2/TRBV6-3
CDR3 DNA: TGTGCCAGCAGTTCAAGGGGAGGCGTGTATAGCAATCAGCCCCAGCATTTT
CDR3 protein: CASSSRGGVYSNQPQHF

D gene: -
J gene: TRBJ1-3
clone size: -
V gene: TRBV18
CDR3 DNA: TGTGCCAGCTCACCGCCGGGGTCGGGGCAAAACACCATATATTTT
CDR3 protein: CASSPPGSGQNTIYF

D gene: -
J gene: TRBJ1-2
clone size: -
V gene: TRBV28
CDR3 DNA: TGTGCCAGCAGTTCTCCCAACCAGGGCTATGGCTACACCTTC
CDR3 protein: CASSSPNQGYGYTF

D gene: -
J gene: TRBJ2-5
clone size: many
V gene: TRBV12-3/TRBV12-4
CDR3 DNA: TGTGCCAGCAGTTTAGGGGGAATGGAGACCCAGTACTTC
CDR3 protein: CASSLGGMETQYF

D gene: TRBD2
J gene: TRBJ2-7
clone size: few
V gene: TRBV20-1
CDR3 DNA: TGCAGTGCTAGTCGGGGGGGAGTGGGCGAGCAGTACTTC
CDR3 protein: CSASRGGVGEQYF

D gene: -
J gene: TRBJ2-1
clone size: many
V gene: TRBV4-2
CDR3 DNA: TGTGCCAGCAGCCAAGATCGTTGGACTAATCTGGGGACCTACAATGAGCAGTTCTTC
CDR3 protein: CASSQDRWTNLGTYNEQFF

D gene: TRBD1
J gene: TRBJ2-7
clone size: many
V gene: TRBV19
CDR3 DNA: TGTGCCAGTAGCGAGACAGGGGTTCCCTTCGAGCAGTACTTC
CDR3 protein: CASSETGVPFEQYF

D gene: -
J gene: TRBJ2-7
clone size: few
V gene: TRBV7-3
CDR3 DNA: TGTGCCAGCAGCGCGCAACAGGGCTACGAGCAGTACTTC
CDR3 protein: CASSAQQGYEQYF

D gene: -
J gene: TRBJ2-7
clone size: -
V gene: TRBV18
CDR3 DNA: TGTGCCAGCTCACCCGGCGCAGGGCCGGGCTACGAGCAGTACTTC
CDR3 protein: CASSPGAGPGYEQYF

D gene: TRBD1
J gene: TRBJ1-1
clone size: many
V gene: TRBV20-1
CDR3 DNA: TGCAGTGCTCCCCTAAGGACAGGGGGGAAAGGGAACACTGAAGCTTTCTTT
CDR3 protein: CSAPLRTGGKGNTEAFF

D gene: TRBD1
J gene: TRBJ2-7
clone size: -
V gene: TRBV28
CDR3 DNA: TGTGCCAGCAGTACCGGGACAGGGAACAACGAGCAGTACTTC
CDR3 protein: CASSTGTGNNEQYF

D gene: -
J gene: TRBJ2-7
clone size: -
V gene: TRBV4-3
CDR3 DNA: TGCGCCAGCAGCCAAGAGGCAGGCCAGAGCTCCTACGAGCAGTACTTC
CDR3 protein: CASSQEAGQSSYEQYF

D gene: -
J gene: TRBJ2-2
clone size: few
V gene: TRBV3-1
CDR3 DNA: TGTGCCAGCAGCCATGGTACGGGACTCCTAAACACCGGGGAGCTGTTTTTT
CDR3 protein: CASSHGTGLLNTGELFF

D gene: -
J gene: TRBJ1-2
clone size: many
V gene: TRBV6-2/TRBV6-3
CDR3 DNA: TGTGCCAGCAGTTACAGGGGTGACCGAAACTATGGCTACACCTTC
CDR3 protein: CASSYRGDRNYGYTF

D gene: -
J gene: TRBJ2-5
clone size: -
V gene: TRBV9
CDR3 DNA: TGTGCCAGCAGCGTAGGCAGCGGGTTGTCTCAAGAGACCCAGTACTTC
CDR3 protein: CASSVGSGLSQETQYF

D gene: TRBD2
J gene: TRBJ2-2
clone size: many
V gene: TRBV15
CDR3 DNA: TGTGCCACCAGCAGAGATTGGACTAGCGCTTACACCGGGGAGCTGTTTTTT
CDR3 protein: CATSRDWTSAYTGELFF

D gene: TRBD1
J gene: TRBJ2-7
clone size: once
V gene: TRBV7-2
CDR3 DNA: TGTGCCAGCAGCTCAAGACCGGGACAGGGCTACGAGCAGTACTTC
CDR3 protein: CASSSRPGQGYEQYF

D gene: TRBD2
J gene: TRBJ2-2
clone size: -
V gene: TRBV4-1
CDR3 DNA: TGCGCCAGCAGCCAAGTTCCGGGAGGGCCCGGAACCGGGGAGCTGTTTTTT
CDR3 protein: CASSQVPGGPGTGELFF

D gene: TRBD2
J gene: TRBJ2-7
clone size: many
V gene: TRBV6-2/TRBV6-3
CDR3 DNA: TGTGCCAGCACCCTAGAGAGCGGGGCTTTATACGAGCAGTACTTC
CDR3 protein: CASTLESGALYEQYF

D gene: -
J gene: TRBJ2-5
clone size: many
V gene: TRBV27
CDR3 DNA: TGTGCCAGCAGTCCGGGACTCTGGGAGACCCAGTACTTC
CDR3 protein: CASSPGLWETQYF

D gene: TRBD2
J gene: TRBJ2-7
clone size: -
V gene: TRBV7-2
CDR3 DNA: TGTGCCAGCAGCTTTGACGGGGGGAACTACGAGCAGTACTTC
CDR3 protein: CASSFDGGNYEQYF

D gene: TRBD2
J gene: TRBJ2-3
clone size: few
V gene: TRBV20-1
CDR3 DNA: TGCAGTGCTAGTAACCGGGGCCTAGCGGGAGGGCTCCCAGATACGCAGTATTTT
CDR3 protein: CSASNRGLAGGLPDTQYF

D gene: -
J gene: TRBJ2-5
clone size: few
V gene: TRBV7-7
CDR3 DNA: TGTGCTAGCAGCTTAGTTGGCAGACAAGAGACCCAGTACTTC
CDR3 protein: CASSLVGRQETQYF

D gene: TRBD1
J gene: TRBJ2-7
clone size: many
V gene: TRBV2
CDR3 DNA: TGTGCCAGCAGTAAGAGCAGGGGGTCCAGCGAGCAGTACTTC
CDR3 protein: CASSKSRGSSEQYF

D gene: TRBD1
J gene: TRBJ1-1
clone size: many
V gene: TRBV29-1
CDR3 DNA: TGCAGCGTTGAGGGACAGGGGTTCACTGAAGCTTTCTTT
CDR3 protein: CSVEGQGFTEAFF

D gene: -
J gene: TRBJ2-2
clone size: many
V gene: TRBV6-5
CDR3 DNA: TGTGCCAGCAGTTACTCACAGGGTTCCACCGGGGAGCTGTTTTTT
CDR3 protein: CASSYSQGSTGELFF

D gene: TRBD1
J gene: TRBJ1-2
clone size: many
V gene: TRBV5-1
CDR3 DNA: TGTGCCAGCAGTTTGGACAGGGGGGACTATGGCTACACCTTC
CDR3 protein: CASSLDRGDYGYTF

D gene: -
J gene: TRBJ2-7
clone size: many
V gene: TRBV29-1
CDR3 DNA: TGCAGCGGAATGGATGCCTACGAGCAGTACTTC
CDR3 protein: CSGMDAYEQYF

D gene: TRBD1
J gene: TRBJ2-7
clone size: -
V gene: TRBV27
CDR3 DNA: TGTGCCAGCAGTTCAAAGACAGGGAGTTCCTACGAGCAGTACTTC
CDR3 protein: CASSSKTGSSYEQYF